This T cell receptor (beta chain) was sequenced for a study of T-cell memory formation after mild COVID-19. Background on the study: The TCR clusters were mostly specific to one donor.

Germline V gives CDR1 SGHNT, CDR2 YYREEE (reference sequence). The CDR3 length is 16 residues. V lost 4 bases, J lost 6 bases, and 13 bases stayed unmatched. TCRdb itself ran the 5' RACE reads through MiXCR, one entry per CDR3 protein. The data hold some 150,000 distinct CDR3 sequences, with 6% to 6.5% observed a single time. J is TRBJ2-3 and V is TRBV5-4, with TRBD2 matching 8 bases. Sequenced: PBMCs or a T cell subset sorted from them (not recorded which). This receptor was taken from an adult woman who had mild COVID-19 (a few samples of this study predate the infection). Cell type and time point are not known. In DNA form, the CDR3 reads TGTGCCAGCAGCGGCCGCTCGGGGGGGCGGTTGGATACGCAGTATTTT. Translating it yields CASSGRSGGRLDTQYF.